Presented here are 18 T cell receptor beta chains from one specimen sequenced in a study of blood T cell repertoires in COVID-19. This table comes from immunoSEQ multiplex PCR, and its TCRdb copy is limited to in-frame clones, with some not included. Of 250,000 to 350,000 clones detected, around 87% appear once; the ten largest clones hold 6.5% to 9.5%. The sample was peripheral blood. These receptors came from a woman in her forties or fifties who had recovered from COVID-19.

V usage is TRBV19 and J usage is TRBJ2-3; 7 nucleotides line up with TRBD2. Per the germline V gene, CDR1 is LNHDA and CDR2 is SQIVND (reference sequence). The V gene end was trimmed by 3 bases and the J gene end by 0 bases; junction bases not matched to a gene: 3. The CDR3 loop spans 15 amino acids. CDR3 sequence reads: CASSIGGGSTDTQYF. The CDR3 coding sequence is TGTGCCAGTAGTATTGGCGGGGGTAGCACAGATACGCAGTATTTT.

The rearrangement joins TRBV7-9 to TRBJ2-3; D is unclear. The CDR3 contains 15 residues. Trimming removed 3 bases from V and 2 bases from J, with 12 bases in between. The germline gives CDR1 SEHNR, CDR2 FQNEAQ (reference sequence). The CDR3 DNA sequence: TGTGCCAGCAGCTTTATTGCGAGCCTCACAGATACGCAGTATTTT. Translation gives CASSFIASLTDTQYF.

This chain's CDR3 is CASTQTAAQETQYF. The CDR3 DNA sequence: TGTGCCAGTACCCAGACAGCCGCCCAAGAGACCCAGTACTTC. V and J are TRBV19 and TRBJ2-5; perhaps TRBD1 as D (5 bases). The CDR3 is 14 amino acids. Germline assignment: CDR1 LNHDA and CDR2 SQIVND (reference sequence). V lost 7 bases and J 1 base, leaving 13 bases between the germline ends.

This clone was seen once. The chain joins TRBV9 to TRBJ1-1; no clear D gene. CDR1 and CDR2 from the germline V gene are SGDLS and YYNGEE. This CDR3 has 13 residues. Trimming shortened V by 3 bases and J by 0 bases, and 6 bases separated the two germline ends. CDR3: CASSATMNTEAFF. The CDR3 DNA reads as TGTGCCAGCAGCGCAACAATGAACACTGAAGCTTTCTTT.

This chain links TRBV11-3 with TRBJ2-3; 8 bases align to TRBD1. This CDR3 has 16 residues. Losses at the gene ends were 5 bases for V and 0 bases for J; bases not matched to a gene: 7. CDR1 is SGHNT, CDR2 YENEEA, per germline. The CDR3, as DNA: TGTGCCAGCAGCGGCCGGACAGGGATTAGCACAGATACGCAGTATTTT. Residues: CASSGRTGISTDTQYF.

The chain couples TRBV10-2 to TRBJ1-1, with TRBD1 matching over 8 bases. CDR1 WSHSY and CDR2 SAAADI come from the germline V gene. V gave up 3 bases and J gave up 1 base; unmatched junction bases: 7. The CDR3 contains 16 residues. The chain's CDR3 is CASSDPRGPGNTEAFF. The CDR3 DNA follows: TGCGCCAGCAGTGATCCCAGGGGGCCAGGGAACACTGAAGCTTTCTTT.

The V call is TRBV27, the J call TRBJ2-1; weak D call: TRBD2 (6 bases). The CDR3 contains 15 residues. V lost 8 bases and J lost 0, with 14 bases in between. Germline V gene sequence: CDR1 MNHEY, CDR2 SMNVEV (reference sequence). The CDR3 DNA reads as TGTGCCAGCCGTATGCGGGACTTCTCCTACAATGAGCAGTTCTTC. Protein product: CASRMRDFSYNEQFF.

The CDR3 nucleotides read TGCAGCGGCAGGGACAGTCGGAATGAGCAGTTCTTC. Amino acids: CSGRDSRNEQFF. V gene TRBV29-1 combines with J gene TRBJ2-1, with 7 bases aligning to TRBD1. The germline V gene has CDR1 SQVTM and CDR2 ANQGSEA. The CDR3 is made up of 12 amino acids. V lost 7 bases, J lost 7 bases, and 7 bases stayed unmatched.

J is TRBJ1-5 and V is TRBV6-5; D not resolved. Trimming removed 5 bases at V and 4 bases at J, with 9 bases between. The CDR3 runs to 13 residues. Germline V gene data show CDR1 as MNHEY and CDR2 as SVGAGI. CDR3 in DNA: TGTGCCAGCAGTCCCCGACTTAATCAGCCCCAGCATTTT. Its protein product is CASSPRLNQPQHF.

V and J are TRBV6-5 and TRBJ1-5; D is undetermined. The V gene lost 4 bases and the J gene lost 0 bases, with 10 bases spanning the gap. Per the germline V gene, CDR1 is MNHEY and CDR2 is SVGAGI. The CDR3 runs to 15 residues. For the CDR3, the DNA is TGTGCCAGCAGTTCGGGGTTTTATAGCAATCAGCCCCAGCATTTT. Its translation is CASSSGFYSNQPQHF.

The chain couples TRBV7-9 to TRBJ2-7; TRBD2 agrees at 10 bases. Looked up from germline, CDR1 is SEHNR and CDR2 is FQNEAQ (reference sequence). Trimming removed 5 bases from V and 3 bases from J; junction bases left unmatched: 10. The CDR3 runs 16 residues. For the CDR3, the DNA is TGTGCCAGCAGCACGTCCGGGACTAGCGATAACTACGAGCAGTACTTC. Its protein is CASSTSGTSDNYEQYF.

The sample holds a few counts of this clone. This chain uses TRBV28 with TRBJ2-3; 10 bases line up with TRBD2. The V gene end was trimmed by 4 bases and the J gene end by 2 bases; junction bases not matched to a gene: 3. The germline V gene has CDR1 MDHEN and CDR2 SYDVKM. The CDR3 length is 15 residues. CDR3 sequence: CASSSLAGYTDTQYF. The CDR3 region has the DNA TGTGCCAGCAGTTCACTAGCGGGATACACAGATACGCAGTATTTT. The whole variable domain, remainder taken from reference TRBV28 and TRBJ2-3, is DVKVTQSSRYLVKRTGEKVFLECVQDMDHENMFWYRQDPGLGLRLIYFSYDVKMKEKGDIPEGYSVSREKKERFSLILESASTNQTSMYLCASSSLAGYTDTQYFGPGTRLTVL.

The chain couples TRBV21-1 to TRBJ1-3. TRBV21-1 is shown as a pseudogene. The CDR3 sequence is 15 residues long. CDR3 in amino acids: CASSRTGSSGNTIYF. For the CDR3, the DNA is TGTGCCAGCAGTCGGACGGGGAGCTCTGGAAACACCATATATTTT.

The rearrangement uses TRBV28 and TRBJ2-7, with D possibly matching TRBD2 (5 bases). The V gene's germline CDR1 is MDHEN and CDR2 SYDVKM. The CDR3 totals 14 residues. V was pared by 6 bases and J by 2 bases, with 14 bases between. The CDR3 loop is CASSLALGAYEQYF. CDR3 nucleotides: TGTGCCAGCAGCTTAGCCCTCGGGGCCTACGAGCAGTACTTC. The entire variable domain, with the rest obtained from reference TRBV28 and TRBJ2-7, is as follows: DVKVTQSSRYLVKRTGEKVFLECVQDMDHENMFWYRQDPGLGLRLIYFSYDVKMKEKGDIPEGYSVSREKKERFSLILESASTNQTSMYLCASSLALGAYEQYFGPGTRLTVT.

The CDR3 protein is CAGQGSYEQYF. The CDR3 DNA is TGTGCTGGACAGGGGTCGTACGAGCAGTACTTC. This chain links TRBV30 with TRBJ2-7; the match to TRBD1 covers 9 bases. This CDR3 contains 11 residues. Looked up from germline, CDR1 is GTSNPN and CDR2 is SVGIG (reference sequence).

J is TRBJ2-1 and V is TRBV5-1; 13 nucleotides line up with TRBD2. This CDR3 spans 13 amino acids. J lost 6 bases, V lost 9 bases, and 3 bases had no gene match. CDR1 and CDR2 from the germline V gene are SGHRS and YFSETQ. CDR3 nucleotide sequence: TGCGCCACCGGACTAGCGGGAGCCAATGAGCAGTTCTTC. Its protein product is CATGLAGANEQFF.

This clone was detected once. The rearrangement joins TRBV5-4 to TRBJ2-7; the match to TRBD1 covers 9 bases. Germline-derived CDR1 and CDR2 are SGHNT and YYREEE (reference sequence). Trimming removed 3 bases from V and 6 bases from J; junction bases left unmatched: 4. This CDR3 contains 13 residues. The chain's CDR3 is CASSSDRGREQYF. The CDR3, as DNA: TGTGCCAGCAGCTCGGACAGGGGACGCGAGCAGTACTTC.

The V gene is TRBV7-8, the J gene TRBJ2-7; perhaps TRBD2 as D (6 bases). CDR1 is SGHVS, CDR2 FQNEAQ, per germline. This CDR3 region has 14 residues. The V end lost 0 bases, the J end lost 4 bases, and 10 bases lay between the germline ends. CDR3 bases: TGTGCCAGCAGCTTAGCGTGGACTATTTACGAGCAGTACTTC. Its protein product is CASSLAWTIYEQYF.